What follows are 31 T cell receptor beta chains derived from one specimen sequenced in a study of shared clonotypes between healthy human individuals. This table comes from immunoSEQ multiplex PCR, and its TCRdb copy is limited to in-frame clones, with some not included. This sample has 2 million to 2.5 million clones, with approximately 93% found just once. Sequenced: naive CD4+ T cells from PBMCs. As for subset: CD45RA+ positively selected. The receptors stem from a young man in good health. Some clones in this sample may be carry-over from other donors' samples.

The sample holds a few counts of this clone. Other DNA sequences in this sample translate to the same CDR3. The V gene is TRBV7-3, the J gene TRBJ1-1, with 9 bases lining up with TRBD1. V dropped 3 bases and J dropped 1; count of bases not matched to a gene: 0. The CDR3 extends over 14 amino acids. The germline CDR1 and CDR2 sequences are SGHTA and FQGTGA. CDR3 region: CASSLDRGNTEAFF. The CDR3 region has the DNA TGTGCCAGCAGCTTGGACAGGGGGAACACTGAAGCTTTCTTT.

The chain uses TRBV5-1 and TRBJ2-3, with D possibly TRBD2 on 5 matching bases. The CDR3 covers 16 residues. Trimming cost V 4 bases and J 4 bases, with 19 bases left between them. CDR1 is SGHRS, CDR2 YFSETQ, per germline. CDR3 in amino acids: CASSPWGSVRADTQYF. In DNA form, the CDR3 reads TGCGCCAGCAGCCCCTGGGGTAGCGTTCGTGCAGATACGCAGTATTTT.

The rearrangement joins TRBV9 to TRBJ2-2; D unresolved. The V gene lost 3 bases and the J gene lost 2 bases, with 5 bases spanning the gap. Germline lookup yields CDR1 SGDLS and CDR2 YYNGEE. The CDR3 is 13 residues long. The CDR3 region is CASSDSNTGELFF. In DNA form, the CDR3 reads TGTGCCAGCAGCGACTCCAACACCGGGGAGCTGTTTTTT.

The chain is built from TRBV7-9 and TRBJ2-7, with a weak D call TRBD1 (5 bases). This CDR3 has 15 amino acids. Deletions cut 2 bases from V and 8 bases from J, with 19 bases between. CDR1 SEHNR and CDR2 FQNEAQ come from the germline V gene (reference sequence). CDR3 DNA sequence: TGTGCCAGCAGCTTAACGGTCTTCAGGGAACCCAAGCAGTACTTC. Translating gives CASSLTVFREPKQYF.

In its sample, this clone was seen a few times. V usage is TRBV6-6 and J usage is TRBJ1-1; D is ambiguous. Trimming stripped 0 bases from V and 6 bases from J, with 8 bases between. This CDR3 is built from 13 residues. Germline V lookup: CDR1 MNHNY, CDR2 SVGAGI (reference sequence). The CDR3 loop is CASSYSQVAEAFF. CDR3 sequence (DNA): TGTGCCAGCAGTTACTCCCAGGTCGCTGAAGCTTTCTTT.

This clone was counted once. The chain carries TRBV7-8 and TRBJ2-2; the D gene is possibly TRBD1 (6 bases). The germline V gene encodes CDR1 SGHVS and CDR2 FQNEAQ. The CDR3 is 15 amino acids. Trimming removed 5 bases from V and 0 bases from J, with 10 bases in between. The CDR3 nucleotides read TGTGCCAGCAGCCCAAACAGGGCGAACACCGGGGAGCTGTTTTTT. Translation: CASSPNRANTGELFF.

This clone was recorded only once. The chain joins TRBV5-5 to TRBJ2-7; D is perhaps TRBD2 (5 bases). This CDR3 has 15 amino acids. Germline V gene sequence: CDR1 SGHKS, CDR2 YYEKEE (reference sequence). Trimming took 0 bases from V and 0 from J, leaving 10 bases between them. CDR3: CASSLVDWSSYEQYF. CDR3 in DNA: TGTGCCAGCAGCTTGGTGGACTGGAGCTCCTACGAGCAGTACTTC.

For this clone: Additional DNA sequences in this sample encode the identical CDR3. This rearrangement joins TRBV7-3 to TRBJ2-3; D not certain. The CDR3 sequence is 13 residues long. Trimming removed 1 base from V and 2 bases from J, with 4 bases in between. Per the germline V gene, CDR1 is SGHTA and CDR2 is FQGTGA. The CDR3 DNA is TGTGCCAGCAGCTTAAGCGTCACAGATACGCAGTATTTT. It translates to CASSLSVTDTQYF.

This rearrangement joins TRBV5-1 to TRBJ2-3, with D perhaps matching TRBD2 (6 bases). CDR3 length: 14 amino acids. Germline V gene lookup returns CDR1 SGHRS and CDR2 YFSETQ. Trimming cost V 7 bases and J 6 bases, with 18 bases left between them. For the CDR3, the DNA is TGCGCCAGCCGCAGGGAGGTGAATGGGGATACGCAGTATTTT. Translating gives CASRREVNGDTQYF. Supplemented by reference TRBV5-1 and TRBJ2-3, the full variable domain reads KAGVTQTPRYLIKTRGQQVTLSCSPISGHRSVSWYQQTPGQGLQFLFEYFSETQRNKGNFPGRFSGRQFSNSRSEMNVSTLELGDSALYLCASRREVNGDTQYFGPGTRLTVL.

The rearrangement joins TRBV4-1 to TRBJ2-7, with 9 bases that match TRBD2. Germline lookup yields CDR1 MGHRA and CDR2 YSYEKL. Unmatched junction bases numbered 12, after V lost 3 bases and J lost 0 bases. The CDR3 length is 18 residues. The CDR3 is CASSHTGAGGPVSYEQYF. CDR3 sequence (DNA): TGCGCCAGCAGCCACACGGGAGCGGGAGGCCCGGTCTCCTACGAGCAGTACTTC.

The chain combines TRBV30 with TRBJ2-5; D not resolved. The ends were cut back, 0 bases at V and 5 bases at J, with 13 bases in the middle. The CDR3 covers 14 residues. The germline CDR1 and CDR2 sequences are GTSNPN and SVGIG (reference sequence). The CDR3 loop is CAWSVPGRGETQYF. For the CDR3, the DNA is TGTGCCTGGAGTGTACCGGGCCGTGGGGAGACCCAGTACTTC.

This clone was counted once. This chain uses TRBV10-3 with TRBJ1-4, with TRBD1 matching over 7 bases. V was pared by 0 bases and J by 4 bases, with 5 bases of the junction left unmatched. The CDR3 is 16 residues long. CDR1 is ENHRY, CDR2 SYGVKD, per germline. CDR3: CAISESGTDFNEKLFF. The CDR3 nucleotides are TGTGCCATCAGTGAGTCCGGGACAGACTTTAATGAAAAACTGTTTTTT.

The chain recombines TRBV28 with TRBJ1-2; D is unresolved. The V end was cut by 5 bases, the J end by 5 bases, with 12 bases between. Germline V CDR1 and CDR2: MDHEN, SYDVKM. CDR3 size: 13 residues. CDR3 loop: CASSVTGRYGYTF. The CDR3, as DNA: TGTGCCAGCAGTGTAACGGGGAGGTATGGCTACACCTTC.

The chain uses TRBV7-9 and TRBJ1-2; TRBD1 matches at 8 bases. Germline lookup yields CDR1 SEHNR and CDR2 FQNEAQ (reference sequence). The CDR3 extends over 14 amino acids. Losses at the gene ends were 2 bases for V and 5 bases for J; bases not matched to a gene: 4. CDR3 DNA sequence: TGTGCCAGCAGCTTACTTGGACAGGGATATGGCTACACCTTC. It is translated as CASSLLGQGYGYTF.

V gene TRBV6-5 combines with J gene TRBJ2-7; 8 nucleotides line up with TRBD2. Trimming removed 8 bases from V and 1 base from J; junction bases left unmatched: 7. Germline lookup yields CDR1 MNHEY and CDR2 SVGAGI. This CDR3 is built from 14 residues. CDR3 loop: CASARGGVSYEQYF. DNA of the CDR3: TGTGCCAGCGCCCGGGGGGGAGTGTCCTACGAGCAGTACTTC.

The chain is built from TRBV7-8 and TRBJ2-2; 9 bases agree with TRBD1. The CDR3 loop spans 16 amino acids. Germline assignment: CDR1 SGHVS and CDR2 FQNEAQ. V was pared by 4 bases and J by 7 bases, with 10 bases of the junction left unmatched. This CDR3 reads CASSYLNRGRSGELFF. The CDR3 DNA follows: TGTGCCAGCAGCTACTTAAACAGGGGGCGCAGCGGGGAGCTGTTTTTT.

The chain links TRBV4-1 to TRBJ2-1; 8 bases agree with TRBD2. The CDR3 is 14 amino acids. Germline lookup yields CDR1 MGHRA and CDR2 YSYEKL. V trimming: 5 bases; J trimming: 3 bases; junction bases outside the gene matches: 3. CDR3 sequence (DNA): TGCGCCAGCAGCGGTACTAGCGGCTACAATGAGCAGTTCTTC. Protein sequence: CASSGTSGYNEQFF.

The rearrangement uses TRBV5-4 and TRBJ1-1, with TRBD1 identical over 7 bases. The CDR3 is made up of 13 amino acids. The J segment lost 1 base and the V segment lost 4 bases, leaving 1 base of the junction unmatched. Germline CDR1 is SGHNT and CDR2 is YYREEE (reference sequence). DNA of the CDR3: TGTGCCAGCAGCGGACAGGAGAACACTGAAGCTTTCTTT. This sequence encodes CASSGQENTEAFF.

The chain carries TRBV10-1 and TRBJ2-5, with TRBD2 as a possible D gene (6 bases). Trimming cost V 2 bases and J 7 bases, with 17 bases left between them. Germline V gene lookup returns CDR1 WNHNN and CDR2 SYGVQD (reference sequence). The CDR3 spans 15 residues. The CDR3 protein is CASSEGRQIKGTQYF. The CDR3 region has the DNA TGCGCCAGCAGTGAGGGGAGGCAGATCAAGGGGACCCAGTACTTC.

V gene TRBV6-5 combines with J gene TRBJ2-7, with 8 bases identical to TRBD2. CDR1 is MNHEY and CDR2 is SVGAGI in the germline V gene. Unmatched junction bases numbered 2, after V lost 2 bases and J lost 2 bases. CDR3 size: 14 residues. The CDR3 here is CASSYREGAYEQYF. In nucleotides, the CDR3 is TGTGCCAGCAGTTACCGGGAGGGAGCCTACGAGCAGTACTTC.

The gene calls are TRBV11-2 and TRBJ2-5; 9 bases map to TRBD2. The CDR3 is 15 residues long. The ends lost 5 bases at V and 4 bases at J; junction bases unmatched: 8. Per germline, CDR1 SGHAT and CDR2 FQNNGV. CDR3 protein: CASSHTEAGGETQYF. The CDR3 nucleotides read TGTGCCAGCAGCCACACCGAAGCGGGAGGAGAGACCCAGTACTTC. Full variable domain (remainder filled in from reference TRBV11-2 and TRBJ2-5): EAGVAQSPRYKIIEKRQSVAFWCNPISGHATLYWYQQILGQGPKLLIQFQNNGVVDDSQLPKDRFSAERLKGVDSTLKIQPAKLEDSAVYLCASSHTEAGGETQYFGPGTRLLVL.

In its sample, this clone was seen a few times. Other DNA sequences in the sample encode the same CDR3. The chain employs TRBV5-1 and TRBJ2-2; 12 nucleotides agree with TRBD2. This CDR3 has 17 residues. Germline assignment: CDR1 SGHRS and CDR2 YFSETQ. J lost 2 bases, V lost 1 base, and 3 bases had no gene match. The CDR3 sequence is CASSLLLAGGNTGELFF. The CDR3 coding sequence is TGCGCCAGCAGCTTGCTACTAGCGGGAGGCAACACCGGGGAGCTGTTTTTT.

This chain joins TRBV10-1 and TRBJ2-4; D gene uncertain. The CDR3 covers 13 residues. Germline V CDR1 and CDR2: WNHNN, SYGVQD (reference sequence). V was cut by 6 bases and J by 0 bases, with 6 bases left in between. The CDR3 region is CASRPLAKNIQYF. The CDR3 DNA is TGCGCCAGCAGACCCCTAGCCAAAAACATTCAGTACTTC.

The chain couples TRBV9 to TRBJ2-1; 9 bases are shared with TRBD2. J gave up 5 bases and V 4 bases, and 7 bases lay outside the gene matches. In germline, CDR1 is SGDLS, CDR2 YYNGEE. The CDR3 contains 15 residues. The CDR3 sequence is CASSPRTSADNEQFF. The CDR3 region has the DNA TGTGCCAGCAGCCCCCGGACTAGCGCCGACAATGAGCAGTTCTTC.

The chain links TRBV28 to TRBJ2-7; TRBD2 matches 11 bases. The CDR3 length is 17 residues. Germline loops: CDR1 MDHEN, CDR2 SYDVKM. With 5 bases clipped from V and 0 bases from J, the junction kept 9 bases outside the gene matches. The CDR3 loop reads CASSPPSGRPSSYEQYF. Written as DNA, the CDR3 is TGTGCCAGCAGTCCCCCTAGCGGGAGGCCGAGCTCCTACGAGCAGTACTTC.

The chain links TRBV11-2 to TRBJ1-3; TRBD1 might be the D (5 bases). The CDR3 spans 12 residues. Trimming took 4 bases from V and 11 from J, leaving 12 bases between them. Per the germline V gene, CDR1 is SGHAT and CDR2 is FQNNGV. CDR3 bases: TGTGCCAGCAGCTCGAGCGGGGCCCCCATATATTTT. Translating gives CASSSSGAPIYF.

The gene calls are TRBV9 and TRBJ2-3, with no clear D. There are 14 residues in the CDR3. The V and J ends lost 4 bases and 5 bases respectively, with 14 bases between them. Germline V lookup: CDR1 SGDLS, CDR2 YYNGEE. The CDR3 nucleotides are TGTGCCAGCAGCCCTAAACTATTCGGAGATACGCAGTATTTT. This gives the protein CASSPKLFGDTQYF.

Concerning this clone: The same CDR3 arises from other DNA sequences in this sample as well. The J gene is TRBJ2-7, the V gene TRBV28; 11 bases match TRBD2. The CDR3 totals 14 residues. Trimming removed 5 bases from V and 3 bases from J; junction bases left unmatched: 3. Germline CDR1 MDHEN, CDR2 SYDVKM. The CDR3 here is CASSRTSGLYEQYF. CDR3 nucleotide sequence: TGTGCCAGCAGTCGGACTAGCGGGCTCTACGAGCAGTACTTC.

A single count supports this clone. Additional DNA sequences in this sample encode the identical CDR3. The chain recombines TRBV7-2 with TRBJ1-2; 9 positions agree with TRBD1. Trimming removed 2 bases from V and 6 bases from J; junction bases left unmatched: 1. Per germline, CDR1 SGHTA and CDR2 FQGNSA. CDR3 length: 13 residues. CDR3 bases: TGTGCCAGCAGCTTAAGGACAGGGGATGGCTACACCTTC. Translating it yields CASSLRTGDGYTF.

About this clone itself: Other DNA sequences in this sample translate to the same CDR3. This CDR3 reads CASSLLGRANTEAFF. The CDR3 region has the DNA TGTGCCAGCAGTTTATTAGGCCGCGCTAACACTGAAGCTTTCTTT. The rearrangement links TRBV27 to TRBJ1-1; D gene uncertain. The CDR3 runs to 15 residues. CDR1 and CDR2 (germline): MNHEY, SMNVEV (reference sequence). The V gene lost 1 base and the J gene lost 2 bases, with 11 bases spanning the gap.

The chain combines TRBV11-3 with TRBJ1-1, with D possibly being TRBD1 (6 bases). Trimming removed 5 bases from V and 5 bases from J, with 12 bases in between. Germline V lookup: CDR1 SGHNT, CDR2 YENEEA. The CDR3 loop spans 13 amino acids. CDR3 sequence: CASSQRTVTEAFF. CDR3 bases: TGTGCCAGCAGCCAACGGACAGTAACTGAAGCTTTCTTT.